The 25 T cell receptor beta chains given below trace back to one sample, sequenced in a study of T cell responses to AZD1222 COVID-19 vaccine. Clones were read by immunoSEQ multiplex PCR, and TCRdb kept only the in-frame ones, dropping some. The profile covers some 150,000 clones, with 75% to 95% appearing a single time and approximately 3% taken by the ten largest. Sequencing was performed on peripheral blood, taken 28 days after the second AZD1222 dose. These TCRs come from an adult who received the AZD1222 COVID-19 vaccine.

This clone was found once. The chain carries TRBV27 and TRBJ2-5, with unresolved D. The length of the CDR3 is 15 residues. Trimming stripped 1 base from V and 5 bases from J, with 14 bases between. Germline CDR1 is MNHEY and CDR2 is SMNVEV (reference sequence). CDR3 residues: CASSLLGSLGETQYF. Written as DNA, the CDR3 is TGTGCCAGCAGTTTATTGGGCTCCCTGGGGGAGACCCAGTACTTC.

CDR3 region: CASSLAGVANEQFF. CDR3 coding DNA: TGTGCCAGCAGTTTAGCGGGAGTTGCCAATGAGCAGTTCTTC. The rearrangement links TRBV27 to TRBJ2-1; TRBD2 aligns across 7 bases. The V segment lost 2 bases and the J segment 6 bases; nucleotides outside the gene matches: 4. In germline, CDR1 is MNHEY, CDR2 SMNVEV (reference sequence). CDR3 length: 14 amino acids.

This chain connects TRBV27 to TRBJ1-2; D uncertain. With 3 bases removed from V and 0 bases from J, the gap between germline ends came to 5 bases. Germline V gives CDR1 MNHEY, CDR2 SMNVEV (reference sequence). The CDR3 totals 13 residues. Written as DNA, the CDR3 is TGTGCCAGCAGTTTCAAGGCTAACTATGGCTACACCTTC. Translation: CASSFKANYGYTF.

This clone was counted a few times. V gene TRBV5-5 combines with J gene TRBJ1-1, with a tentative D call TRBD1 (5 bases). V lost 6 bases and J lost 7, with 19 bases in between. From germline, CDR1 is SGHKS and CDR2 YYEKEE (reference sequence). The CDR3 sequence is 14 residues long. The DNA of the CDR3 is TGTGCCAGCACCATAATAGGGGTAACGGGTGAAGCTTTCTTT. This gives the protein CASTIIGVTGEAFF.

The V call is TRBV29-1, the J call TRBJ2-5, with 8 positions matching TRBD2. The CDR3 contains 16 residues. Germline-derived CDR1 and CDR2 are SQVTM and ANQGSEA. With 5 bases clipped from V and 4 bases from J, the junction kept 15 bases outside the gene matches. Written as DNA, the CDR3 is TGCAGCGTTAAAGGAGGACTAGCAGTAGGCCCAGAGACCCAGTACTTC. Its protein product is CSVKGGLAVGPETQYF.

CDR3 protein: CASSVEGYRNYGYTF. The CDR3 nucleotides are TGTGCCAGCAGCGTAGAAGGGTACAGAAACTATGGCTACACCTTC. This sequence joins TRBV9 and TRBJ1-2, with D unresolved. V lost 0 bases and J 2 bases, leaving 11 bases between the germline ends. The CDR3 is 15 residues long. The germline CDR1 and CDR2 sequences are SGDLS and YYNGEE.

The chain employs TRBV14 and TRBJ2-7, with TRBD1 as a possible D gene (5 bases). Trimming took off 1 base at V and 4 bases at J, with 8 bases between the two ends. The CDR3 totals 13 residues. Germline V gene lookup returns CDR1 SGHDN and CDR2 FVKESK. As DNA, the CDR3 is TGTGCCAGCAGCCAAGTAAGGGGTTACGAGCAGTACTTC. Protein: CASSQVRGYEQYF.

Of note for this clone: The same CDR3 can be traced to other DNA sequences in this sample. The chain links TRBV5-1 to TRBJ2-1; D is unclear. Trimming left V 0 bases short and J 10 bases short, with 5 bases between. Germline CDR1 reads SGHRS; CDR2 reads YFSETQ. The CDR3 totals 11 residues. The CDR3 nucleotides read TGCGCCAGCAGCTTGGATGGGGAGCAGTTCTTC. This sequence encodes CASSLDGEQFF.

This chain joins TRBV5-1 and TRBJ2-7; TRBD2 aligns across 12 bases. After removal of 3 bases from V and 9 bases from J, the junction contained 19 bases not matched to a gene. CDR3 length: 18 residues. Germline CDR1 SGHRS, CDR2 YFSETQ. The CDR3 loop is CASSSIGPSGRAKIRQYF. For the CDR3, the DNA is TGCGCCAGCAGCTCCATAGGCCCTAGCGGGAGGGCCAAGATAAGGCAGTACTTC.

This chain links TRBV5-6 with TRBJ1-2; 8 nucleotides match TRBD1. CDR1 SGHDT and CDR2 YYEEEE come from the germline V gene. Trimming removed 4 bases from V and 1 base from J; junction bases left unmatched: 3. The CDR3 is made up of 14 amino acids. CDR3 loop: CASSLGQDNYGYTF. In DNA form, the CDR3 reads TGTGCCAGCAGCCTGGGACAGGATAACTATGGCTACACCTTC.

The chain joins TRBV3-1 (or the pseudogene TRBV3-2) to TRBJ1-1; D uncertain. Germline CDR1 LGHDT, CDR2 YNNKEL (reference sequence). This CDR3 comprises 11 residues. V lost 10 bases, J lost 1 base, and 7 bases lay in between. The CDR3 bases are TGTGCCACCAGGAGGAACACTGAAGCTTTCTTT. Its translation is CATRRNTEAFF.

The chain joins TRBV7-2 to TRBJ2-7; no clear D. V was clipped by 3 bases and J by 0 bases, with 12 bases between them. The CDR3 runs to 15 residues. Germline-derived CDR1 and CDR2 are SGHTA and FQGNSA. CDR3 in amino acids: CASSFFLSSSYEQYF. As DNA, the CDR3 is TGTGCCAGCAGCTTTTTCCTGTCGAGCTCCTACGAGCAGTACTTC.

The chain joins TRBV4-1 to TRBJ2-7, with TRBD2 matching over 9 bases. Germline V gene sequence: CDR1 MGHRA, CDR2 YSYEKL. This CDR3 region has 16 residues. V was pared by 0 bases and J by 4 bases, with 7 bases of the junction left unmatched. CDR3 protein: CASSQERHSGSYEQYF. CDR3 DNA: TGCGCCAGCAGCCAAGAAAGGCATAGCGGGAGTTACGAGCAGTACTTC.

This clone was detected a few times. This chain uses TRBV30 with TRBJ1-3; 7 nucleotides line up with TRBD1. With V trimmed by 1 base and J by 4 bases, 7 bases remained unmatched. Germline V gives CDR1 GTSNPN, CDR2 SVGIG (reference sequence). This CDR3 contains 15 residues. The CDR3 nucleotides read TGTGCCTGGAGTGCCGCGACAGGGTCCGGAAACACCATATATTTT. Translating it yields CAWSAATGSGNTIYF.

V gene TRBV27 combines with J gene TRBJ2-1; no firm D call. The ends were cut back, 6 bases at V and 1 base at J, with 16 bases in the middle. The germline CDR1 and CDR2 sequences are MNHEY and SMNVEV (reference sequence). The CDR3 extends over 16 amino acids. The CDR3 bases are TGTGCCAGCAGCCCGGCAGGCCAGCAATCCTACAATGAGCAGTTCTTC. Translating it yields CASSPAGQQSYNEQFF.

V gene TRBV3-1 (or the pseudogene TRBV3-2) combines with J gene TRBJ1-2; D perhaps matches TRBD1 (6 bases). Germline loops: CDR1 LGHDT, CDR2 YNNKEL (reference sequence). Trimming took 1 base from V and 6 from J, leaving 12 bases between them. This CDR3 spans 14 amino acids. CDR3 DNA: TGTGCCAGCAGCCAAGTCTCAGGGGTCGATGGCTACACCTTC. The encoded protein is CASSQVSGVDGYTF.

The CDR3, as DNA: TGTGCCAGCAGCTCGACCGGGACAGGGGCCACTGAAGCTTTCTTT. Its protein is CASSSTGTGATEAFF. The V and J genes are TRBV13 and TRBJ1-1, with 10 bases fitting TRBD1. V lost 4 bases and J lost 4; bases outside the gene matches: 6. The CDR3 has 15 residues. Germline values: CDR1 PRHDT, CDR2 FYEKMQ (reference sequence).

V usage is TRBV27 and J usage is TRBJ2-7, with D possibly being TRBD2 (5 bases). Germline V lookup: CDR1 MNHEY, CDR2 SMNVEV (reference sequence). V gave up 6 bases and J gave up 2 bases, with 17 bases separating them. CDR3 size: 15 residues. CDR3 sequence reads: CASRGPGESAYEQYF. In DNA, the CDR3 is TGTGCCAGCAGGGGCCCCGGGGAATCGGCCTACGAGCAGTACTTC.

CDR3 in DNA: TGTGCCACGTCCGCAGGGGGCGACACCGGGGAGCTGTTTTTT. Amino acid sequence: CATSAGGDTGELFF. The chain carries TRBV24-1 and TRBJ2-2, with 8 bases matching TRBD1. Germline CDR1 KGHDR, CDR2 SFDVKD. The CDR3 length is 14 residues. Trimming at V came to 10 bases and at J to 3 bases, leaving 6 bases not matched to a gene.

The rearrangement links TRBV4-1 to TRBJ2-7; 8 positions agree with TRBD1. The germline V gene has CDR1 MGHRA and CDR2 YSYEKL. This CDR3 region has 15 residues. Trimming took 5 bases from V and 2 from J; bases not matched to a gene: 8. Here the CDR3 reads CASSSQTGVPYEQYF. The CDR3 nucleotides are TGCGCCAGCAGCTCCCAGACAGGGGTCCCCTACGAGCAGTACTTC.

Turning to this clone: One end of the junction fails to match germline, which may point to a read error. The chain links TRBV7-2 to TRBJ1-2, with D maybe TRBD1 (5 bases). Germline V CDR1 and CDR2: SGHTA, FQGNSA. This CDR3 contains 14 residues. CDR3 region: CASTLLSRGYGYTF. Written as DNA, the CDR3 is TGTGCCAGCACCTTACTGTCGAGGGGCTATGGCTACACCTTC.

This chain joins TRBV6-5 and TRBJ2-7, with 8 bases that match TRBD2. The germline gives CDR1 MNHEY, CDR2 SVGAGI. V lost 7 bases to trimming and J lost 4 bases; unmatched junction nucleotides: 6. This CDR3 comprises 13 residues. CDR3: CASTGTSGYEQYF. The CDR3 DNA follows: TGTGCCAGCACCGGGACTAGTGGTTACGAGCAGTACTTC.

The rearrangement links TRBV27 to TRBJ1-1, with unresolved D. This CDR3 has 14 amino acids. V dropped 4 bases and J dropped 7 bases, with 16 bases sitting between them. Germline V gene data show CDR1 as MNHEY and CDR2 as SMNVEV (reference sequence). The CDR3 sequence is CASSSTHGWIEAFF. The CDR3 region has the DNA TGTGCCAGCAGTTCAACGCACGGCTGGATTGAAGCTTTCTTT.

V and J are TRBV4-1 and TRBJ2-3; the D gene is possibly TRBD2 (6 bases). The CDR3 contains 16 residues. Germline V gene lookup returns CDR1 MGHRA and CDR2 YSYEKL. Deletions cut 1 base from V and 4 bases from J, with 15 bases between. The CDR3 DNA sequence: TGCGCCAGCAGCCAAGTTTCCACGGGAGTCGCAGATACGCAGTATTTT. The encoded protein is CASSQVSTGVADTQYF.

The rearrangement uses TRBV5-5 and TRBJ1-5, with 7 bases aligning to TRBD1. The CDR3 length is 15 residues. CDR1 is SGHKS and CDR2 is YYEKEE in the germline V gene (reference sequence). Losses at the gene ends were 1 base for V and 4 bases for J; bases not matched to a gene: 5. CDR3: CASSLLTGLNQPQHF. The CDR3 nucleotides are TGTGCCAGCAGCTTGCTGACAGGGCTAAATCAGCCCCAGCATTTT. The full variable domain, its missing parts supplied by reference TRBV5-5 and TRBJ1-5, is DAGVTQSPTHLIKTRGQQVTLRCSPISGHKSVSWYQQVLGQGPQFIFQYYEKEERGRGNFPDRFSARQFPNYSSELNVNALLLGDSALYLCASSLLTGLNQPQHFGDGTRLSIL.